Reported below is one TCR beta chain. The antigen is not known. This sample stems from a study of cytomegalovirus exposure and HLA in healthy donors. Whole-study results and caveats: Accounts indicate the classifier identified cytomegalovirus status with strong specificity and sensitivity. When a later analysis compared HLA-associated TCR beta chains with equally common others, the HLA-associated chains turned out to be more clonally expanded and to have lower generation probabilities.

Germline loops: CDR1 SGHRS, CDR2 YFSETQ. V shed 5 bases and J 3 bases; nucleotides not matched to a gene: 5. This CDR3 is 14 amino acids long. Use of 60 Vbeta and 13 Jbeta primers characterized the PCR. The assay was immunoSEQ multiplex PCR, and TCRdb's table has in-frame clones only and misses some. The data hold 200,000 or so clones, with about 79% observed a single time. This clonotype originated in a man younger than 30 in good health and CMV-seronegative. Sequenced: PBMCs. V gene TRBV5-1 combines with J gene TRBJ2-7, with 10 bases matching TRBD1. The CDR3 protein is CASSRGQGFYEQYF. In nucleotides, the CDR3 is TGCGCCAGCAGTCGGGGACAGGGGTTCTACGAGCAGTACTTC.